The next 12 T cell receptor beta chains were all read from a single sample in a study of blood T cell repertoires in COVID-19. Libraries were prepared by immunoSEQ multiplex PCR; TCRdb keeps only in-frame clonotypes and omits some of them. Among about 170,000 clones listed, about 83% were seen once. The material sequenced was peripheral blood. The receptor source for this set is an elderly woman with COVID-19, enrolled during active disease.

The chain joins TRBV27 to TRBJ2-1; 12 bases align to TRBD2. The CDR3 is made up of 15 amino acids. Germline values: CDR1 MNHEY, CDR2 SMNVEV (reference sequence). The junction had 9 bases not matched to a gene; V was cut back by 5 bases and J by 10 bases. Here the CDR3 reads CASSRLAGARGEQFF. CDR3 coding DNA: TGTGCCAGCAGTCGACTAGCGGGAGCCAGGGGGGAGCAGTTCTTC.

This clone has just a few counts. This chain uses TRBV6-6 with TRBJ2-7, with a possible D match to TRBD1 (6 bases). Trimming took 4 bases from V and 3 from J, leaving 13 bases between them. Germline CDR1 reads MNHNY; CDR2 reads SVGAGI (reference sequence). This CDR3 region has 14 residues. CDR3 sequence: CASSSHYRVYEQYF. The CDR3 DNA reads as TGTGCCAGCAGTTCACACTACAGGGTCTACGAGCAGTACTTC.

The chain recombines TRBV3-1 (or the pseudogene TRBV3-2) with TRBJ1-3, with D unclear. Germline V lookup: CDR1 LGHDT, CDR2 YNNKEL (reference sequence). With 4 bases removed from V and 0 bases from J, the gap between germline ends came to 7 bases. The CDR3 runs 14 residues. The chain's CDR3 is CASSLRSSGNTIYF. Here the CDR3 DNA reads TGTGCCAGCAGCCTCCGGAGCTCTGGAAACACCATATATTTT.

The chain is built from TRBV12-3 or TRBV12-4 and TRBJ2-1; tentative D call: TRBD2 (6 bases). V was trimmed by 6 bases and J by 8 bases, leaving 14 bases between them. The CDR3 is 13 residues long. In DNA form, the CDR3 reads TGTGCCAGCAGCCGTCTGACTAGTCATGAGCAGTTCTTC. This sequence encodes CASSRLTSHEQFF.

This chain connects TRBV27 to TRBJ1-1, with D perhaps matching TRBD1 (6 bases). This CDR3 has 13 amino acids. Germline V gene sequence: CDR1 MNHEY, CDR2 SMNVEV (reference sequence). The V gene lost 6 bases and the J gene lost 4 bases, with 12 bases spanning the gap. The CDR3 sequence: CASSAGQTTEAFF. The CDR3 bases are TGTGCCAGCAGCGCAGGACAGACCACTGAAGCTTTCTTT.

The CDR3 DNA sequence: TGTGCCATTTACGGGACAGGGGGCTCAGAGACCCAGTACTTC. Encoded protein: CAIYGTGGSETQYF. The chain links TRBV6-5 to TRBJ2-5; 12 nucleotides match TRBD1. The CDR3 has 14 amino acids. J was trimmed by 4 bases and V by 10 bases; bases with no gene match: 7. Germline assignment: CDR1 MNHEY and CDR2 SVGAGI.

The CDR3 protein is CASSSGQGAKPQHF. CDR3 DNA sequence: TGTGCCAGTAGTTCGGGACAGGGGGCGAAGCCCCAGCATTTT. The J gene is TRBJ1-5, the V gene TRBV19, with TRBD1 matching 12 bases. Germline assignment: CDR1 LNHDA and CDR2 SQIVND (reference sequence). The CDR3 consists of 14 residues. With 5 bases clipped from V and 8 bases from J, the junction kept 4 bases outside the gene matches. Drawing the rest from reference TRBV19 and TRBJ1-5, the complete variable domain is DGGITQSPKYLFRKEGQNVTLSCEQNLNHDAMYWYRQDPGQGLRLIYYSQIVNDFQKGDIAEGYSVSREKKESFPLTVTSAQKNPTAFYLCASSSGQGAKPQHFGDGTRLSIL.

This chain connects TRBV7-9 to TRBJ1-2; D unclear. This CDR3 spans 14 amino acids. Deletions cut 5 bases from V and 3 bases from J, with 13 bases between. Germline lookup yields CDR1 SEHNR and CDR2 FQNEAQ (reference sequence). The CDR3 DNA is TGTGCCAGCAGCCCCCGCTATACAGACTATGGCTACACCTTC. This gives the protein CASSPRYTDYGYTF.

This rearrangement joins TRBV7-6 to TRBJ1-1; D is perhaps TRBD1 (5 bases). The CDR3 is 13 residues long. Trimming pared 6 bases from V and 1 base from J, leaving 9 bases between. The germline V gene has CDR1 SGHVS and CDR2 FNYEAQ. DNA of the CDR3: TGTGCCAGCAGATCCACAGGGAACACTGAAGCTTTCTTT. Its translation: CASRSTGNTEAFF.

In the case of this clone: At the DNA level, this CDR3 is encoded by other sequences in the same sample as well. This chain links TRBV19 with TRBJ2-1; 8 nucleotides align to TRBD2. This CDR3 is built from 15 residues. The trim removed 1 base at V and 2 bases at J, leaving 1 base unmatched. The V gene's germline CDR1 is LNHDA and CDR2 SQIVND (reference sequence). The chain's CDR3 is CASSIAGGPYNEQFF. The CDR3 bases are TGTGCCAGTAGTATAGCGGGGGGGCCCTACAATGAGCAGTTCTTC.

About this clone: Other DNA sequences in this specimen translate into the identical CDR3. V and J are TRBV29-1 and TRBJ1-2, with 7 bases lining up with TRBD1. Germline-derived CDR1 and CDR2 are SQVTM and ANQGSEA. This CDR3 has 14 amino acids. The ends lost 3 bases at V and 8 bases at J; junction bases unmatched: 12. The CDR3 here is CSVEDYAGGYGYTF. The CDR3, as DNA: TGCAGCGTTGAGGATTACGCAGGGGGTTACGGCTACACCTTC. Variable domain in full (rest from reference TRBV29-1 and TRBJ1-2): SAVISQKPSRDICQRGTSLTIQCQVDSQVTMMFWYRQQPGQSLTLIATANQGSEATYESGFVIDKFPISRPNLTFSTLTVSNMSPEDSSIYLCSVEDYAGGYGYTFGSGTRLTVV.

The V gene is TRBV6-6, the J gene TRBJ1-5; 8 positions match TRBD1. After removal of 5 bases from V and 3 bases from J, the junction contained 6 bases not matched to a gene. Germline V CDR1 and CDR2: MNHNY, SVGAGI (reference sequence). The CDR3 is 15 residues long. CDR3 protein: CASSLDRGYNQPQHF. The CDR3 DNA sequence: TGTGCCAGCAGTCTCGACAGGGGCTACAATCAGCCCCAGCATTTT.